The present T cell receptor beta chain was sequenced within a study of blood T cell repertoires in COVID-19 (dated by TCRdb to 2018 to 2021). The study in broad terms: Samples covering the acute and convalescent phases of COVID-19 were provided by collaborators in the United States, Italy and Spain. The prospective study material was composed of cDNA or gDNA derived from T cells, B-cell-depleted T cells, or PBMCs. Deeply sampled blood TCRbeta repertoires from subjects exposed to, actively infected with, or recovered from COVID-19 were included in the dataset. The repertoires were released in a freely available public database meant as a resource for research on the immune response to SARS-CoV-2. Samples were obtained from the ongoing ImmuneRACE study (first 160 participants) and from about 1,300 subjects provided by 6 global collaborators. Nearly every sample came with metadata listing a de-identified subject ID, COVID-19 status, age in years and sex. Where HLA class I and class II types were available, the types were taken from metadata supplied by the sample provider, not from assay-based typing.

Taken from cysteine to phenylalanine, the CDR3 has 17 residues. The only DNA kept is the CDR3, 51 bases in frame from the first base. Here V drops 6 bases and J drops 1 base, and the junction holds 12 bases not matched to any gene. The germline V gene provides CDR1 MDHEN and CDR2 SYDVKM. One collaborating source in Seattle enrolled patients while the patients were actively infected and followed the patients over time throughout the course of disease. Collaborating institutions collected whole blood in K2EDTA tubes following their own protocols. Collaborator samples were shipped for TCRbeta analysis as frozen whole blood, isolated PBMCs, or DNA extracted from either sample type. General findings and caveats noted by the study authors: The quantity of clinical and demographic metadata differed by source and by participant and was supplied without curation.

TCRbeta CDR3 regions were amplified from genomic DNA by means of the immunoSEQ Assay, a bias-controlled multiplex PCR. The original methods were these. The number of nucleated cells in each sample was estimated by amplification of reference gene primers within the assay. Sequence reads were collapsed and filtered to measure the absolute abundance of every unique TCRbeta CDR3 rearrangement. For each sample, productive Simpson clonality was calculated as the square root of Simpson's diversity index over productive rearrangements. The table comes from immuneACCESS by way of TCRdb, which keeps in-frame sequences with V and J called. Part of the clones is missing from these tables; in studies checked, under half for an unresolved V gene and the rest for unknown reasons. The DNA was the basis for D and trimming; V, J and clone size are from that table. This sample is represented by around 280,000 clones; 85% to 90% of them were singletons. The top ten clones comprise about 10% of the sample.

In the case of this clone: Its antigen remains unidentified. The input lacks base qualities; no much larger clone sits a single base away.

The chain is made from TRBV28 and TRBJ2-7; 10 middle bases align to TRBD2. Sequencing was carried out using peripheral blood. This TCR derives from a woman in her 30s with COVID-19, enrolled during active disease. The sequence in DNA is TGTGCCAGCAGACTCGTCTCGCTAGCGGGAGTATCCTACGAGCAGTACTTC. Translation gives CASRLVSLAGVSYEQYF.